This TCR beta chain was sequenced during a study of cytomegalovirus exposure and HLA in healthy donors (dated by TCRdb to about 2017). In the study overall: According to an earlier analysis of 587 of the donors, 150 million to 200 million T cells yielded 117 million unique TCR beta sequences and approximately 280 Gb of sequence data. Roughly 5 DR-DQ haplotypes were handled as single units for association and clustering, since linkage in the cohort was strong. An earlier analysis of fewer than 700 of the donors applied high-throughput TCR beta sequencing to assess whether each TCR beta V gene segment acted as functional or pseudogenic. A later analysis re-analyzed previously published TCR beta repertoires from approximately 700 donors and added high-resolution HLA genotyping to study TCR occurrence patterns. To predict cytomegalovirus infection status, the study brought together high-throughput TCR immunosequencing, statistical association of individual TCRs with disease status, and machine learning. An early release that covered about 600 HLA-typed donors contained 250 to 350 gigabases of sequencing data and approximately 85 million unique TCR sequences. Genome-wide SNP genotypes for about 65% of the 666 donors were used in a later genetic analysis, which treated that subset as a discovery cohort. The genetic ancestry cluster associated with self-reported Caucasian donors included around four fifths of the roughly 410 genotyped donors. The study profiled the T cell repertoires of hundreds of subjects by immunosequencing and related them to cytomegalovirus serostatus. Class I and class II HLA loci were covered by the typing at four-digit resolution. Alongside the repertoire data, information on donor age, sex, ethnicity and CMV serostatus was compiled. Typing coverage varied by locus: 629-630 donors for A, B, C, DRB1 and DQB1; roughly 500 for DQA1; about 590 for DPA1; more than 450 for DPB1. Among roughly 400 genotyped donors of the cohort, an average of approximately 220,000 unique TCR beta nucleotide sequences was sequenced per donor, of which about 20% were non-productive. Besides the first cohort of roughly 660 subjects, a separate validation cohort made up of around 120 different subjects was used. In the later analysis, no new phenotypic data were used to find candidate immune exposures; instead, reliance was placed on TCR beta sequences and their occurrence across donors. The study aimed to test whether signatures of past pathogen exposure could be identified by cataloging public T cell receptors. Every repertoire in the discovery cohort had been generated on one and the same sequencing platform. On the study overall, not on this receptor specifically: Most TCR sequences were seen in very few donors, while some public TCRs were found in many individuals. An association between a missense DCLRE1C variant and V-gene and J-gene trimming of TCR beta chains was found in a later genetic analysis and replicated in an independent cohort. The classifier was reported to diagnose cytomegalovirus status with high specificity and sensitivity in both the original and validation cohorts. Because HLA typing was missing for some donors at each locus, association tests included only the typed subset. Because counts were too low, 15 to 20 rarely observed V segments, including chromosome 9 orphons, were left out of the earlier analysis of 500 to 650 of the donors. According to a later analysis, most CMV-associated TCR beta chains appeared to be HLA-restricted, and the HLA associations seemed to be driven largely by CMV exposure. In a later analysis, TCR association rates were found to vary across HLA loci, with the most associated TCRs seen for DRB1 alleles and the fewest for HLA-C alleles. A further reported finding was that TCR beta sequences accurately predicted the HLA-A and HLA-B alleles for most subjects in the first cohort. The study gave a list of 150 to 200 TCR beta chains associated with cytomegalovirus. A later analysis reported that several top co-occurrence clusters appeared linked to parvovirus B19, influenza, CMV and Epstein-Barr virus. This cohort had only TCR beta chains sequenced, and the lack of alpha or paired-chain data limited which features could be detected. In an earlier analysis of around 500 of the donors, most TCR beta V segments appeared in productive rearrangements about 87% or about 30% of the time, broadly matching IMGT annotations. Some IMGT-functional V segments, including TRBV6-2 and TRBV6-3, could not be distinguished by the 87-base-pair reads and were therefore excluded. In a later analysis, HLA-associated TCR beta chains were found to be more clonally expanded and to have lower generation probabilities than equally common non-associated chains. The authors suggested that the approach could potentially be generalized to other disease states and immunological phenotypes. Three of the identified cytomegalovirus-associated TCR beta chains were confirmed in vitro to be specific for cytomegalovirus antigens. When HLA alleles, especially DR and DQ, strongly co-occurred, TCR associations were difficult to assign to individual alleles. A later genetic analysis reported fewer N-insertions in productive TCRs among donors in an Asian-associated ancestry cluster than the roughly 620-donor mean. Immune exposure information for the cohort was limited to CMV serostatus. Presence/absence analyses assumed roughly uniform sequencing depth across donors, an assumption that may not hold. The sequencing pipeline was judged likely to have produced a cluster of highly shared sequence variants as a technical artifact. Correlated functional status among segregating V segments might be attributable to linkage disequilibrium, but an unknown experimental factor could not be ruled out. A later analysis associated about 17,000 TCR beta sequences with specific HLA alleles at a false discovery rate of 0.05.

The library was prepared using the immunoSEQ multiplex PCR assay. For the multiplex PCR, a mixture combining 60 forward primers for TCR Vbeta segments and 13 reverse primers for TCR Jbeta segments was used. The CDR3 region of rearranged TCR beta genes was amplified from genomic DNA by a multiplex PCR assay. The amplified TCR beta libraries were sequenced on the Illumina HiSeq System as 87-base-pair reads. On the study's bioinformatics: In a later analysis, roughly 80 million unique TCR beta chains were counted across the approximately 670 repertoires, and roughly 11 million of these chains were shared by at least two donors. Raw reads were error-corrected and collapsed into unique sequences with a nearest-neighbor algorithm that merged closely related sequences to remove PCR and sequencing errors. CDR3 sequences were aligned to IMGT reference sequences to assign V, D and J gene segments. For a sequence to be retained, a match of at least six nucleotides to both a V gene segment and a J gene segment was required. A rearrangement counted as productive if the CDR3 had no stop codons and remained in frame with V and J, and every other rearrangement counted as non-productive. Following IMGT convention, CDR3 was defined as the stretch from the second conserved V-encoded cysteine up to the conserved J-encoded phenylalanine. The earlier analysis of a few hundred of the donors excluded sequences that lacked an unambiguous match to a single V gene segment. An earlier analysis of several hundred of the donors called V segments functional above 56.7% productive rearrangements and segregating when the between-donor standard deviation exceeded 5%. To diagnose cytomegalovirus status from the catalog of TCR beta chain sequences, a statistical classification framework was built. In a later analysis, V and J genes were assigned by comparing TCR nucleotide sequences against IMGT/GENE-DB human TR gene sequences. In a later analysis, CDR3 sequences and most-parsimonious VDJ recombination scenarios were assigned using the TCRdist pipeline. In a later analysis, each TCR beta chain was defined by its CDR3 amino acid sequence together with its V-gene family, and reads without a unique V-gene family were excluded. To address suspected cross-contamination and a sequencing artifact, a later analysis removed 450 to 700 highly shared, low-generation-probability nucleotide sequences. In a later analysis, a clonal expansion index for each public chain was calculated from normalized within-repertoire ranks of inferred template counts. Generation probabilities in a later analysis came from a VDJ recombination model fitted to out-of-frame rearrangements, and those results were checked against IGoR. In a later analysis, hypergeometric tests were used to score TCR-TCR, TCR-HLA and TCR-CMV co-occurrence, with a repertoire-size bias correction applied to TCR pairs. False discovery rates were estimated in a later analysis by permuting HLA or CMV assignments 20 times. In a later analysis, co-occurring TCRs were grouped using DBSCAN, and TCRdist sequence similarity was added for clustering within HLA-allele-positive subsets. Co-occurrence clustering excluded repertoires with fewer than 30,000 or more than 120,000 public chains, plus five with anomalous nucleotide sharing. As stored in TCRdb, this immuneACCESS dataset retains in-frame rearrangements with V and J assigned. A fraction of the clones does not appear; measured against another copy, unresolved V genes explain less than half of the discrepancy, and the remainder lacks a known reason. V, J and clone size derive from that table, while D and trimming were established from the DNA sequence. The sample table holds approximately 100,000 clones, of which 66% were seen once. The ten top clones hold around 3.5% of the sample.

This clone was found a few times. Its recognized antigen is unknown. No per-base quality is available; no much larger clone lies one base away. The cohort consisted of 670 or so healthy bone marrow donors. At the time of sampling, every cohort member was nominally healthy, though immune exposures that went unrecorded were likely present. The donor was CMV seronegative and belonged to the group of 350 to 400 seronegative cohort members. Each donor provided a peripheral blood sample, and peripheral blood mononuclear cells were used for TCR beta sequencing. Genomic DNA was extracted from the blood cell samples with the Qiagen DNeasy Blood Extraction Kit. Relative to germline, V is missing 5 bases and J is missing 1 base, with 6 bases of the junction outside any gene match. From a lookup of the germline V gene (reference sequence), CDR1 and CDR2 are SEHNR and FQNEAQ. Spanning cysteine to phenylalanine, the CDR3 consists of 15 amino acids. Only CDR3 DNA is held: 45 bases, read in frame from base 1.

The rearranged segments are TRBV7-9 and TRBJ1-2, and TRBD1 aligns with 8 junction nucleotides. This sequence was found in a woman aged 50 to 60 in good health and CMV-seronegative. The specimen was PBMCs. The CDR3 amino acid sequence is: CASSPWTGSNYGYTF. The DNA is as follows: TGTGCCAGCAGCCCCTGGACAGGGAGTAACTATGGCTACACCTTC.